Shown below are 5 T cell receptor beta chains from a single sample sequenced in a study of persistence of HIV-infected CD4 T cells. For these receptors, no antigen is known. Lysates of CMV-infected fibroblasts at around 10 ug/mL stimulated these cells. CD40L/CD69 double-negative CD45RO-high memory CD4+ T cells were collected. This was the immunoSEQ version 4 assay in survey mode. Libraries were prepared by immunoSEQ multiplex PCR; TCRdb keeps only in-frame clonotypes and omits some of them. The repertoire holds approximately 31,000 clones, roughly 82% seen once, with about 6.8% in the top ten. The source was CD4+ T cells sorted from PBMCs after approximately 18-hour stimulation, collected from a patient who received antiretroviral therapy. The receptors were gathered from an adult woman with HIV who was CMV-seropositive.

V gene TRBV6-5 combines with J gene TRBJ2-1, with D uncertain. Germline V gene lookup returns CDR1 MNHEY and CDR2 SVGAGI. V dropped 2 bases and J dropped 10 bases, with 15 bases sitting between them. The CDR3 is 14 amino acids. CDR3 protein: CASSYGVGQPEQFF. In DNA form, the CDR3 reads TGTGCCAGCAGTTACGGGGTGGGTCAGCCAGAGCAGTTCTTC.

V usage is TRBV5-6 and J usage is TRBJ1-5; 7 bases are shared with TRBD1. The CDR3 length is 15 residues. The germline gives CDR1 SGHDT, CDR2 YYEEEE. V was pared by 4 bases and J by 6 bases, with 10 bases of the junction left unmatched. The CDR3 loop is CASSKLEGASQPQHF. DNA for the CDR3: TGTGCCAGCAGCAAACTCGAGGGGGCAAGTCAGCCCCAGCATTTT.

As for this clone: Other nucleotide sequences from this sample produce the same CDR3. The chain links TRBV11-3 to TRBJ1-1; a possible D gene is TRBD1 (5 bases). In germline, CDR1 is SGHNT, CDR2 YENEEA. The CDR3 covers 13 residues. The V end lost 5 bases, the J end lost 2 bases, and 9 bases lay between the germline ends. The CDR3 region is CASSQGPNTEAFF. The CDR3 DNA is TGTGCCAGCAGCCAGGGACCTAACACTGAAGCTTTCTTT.

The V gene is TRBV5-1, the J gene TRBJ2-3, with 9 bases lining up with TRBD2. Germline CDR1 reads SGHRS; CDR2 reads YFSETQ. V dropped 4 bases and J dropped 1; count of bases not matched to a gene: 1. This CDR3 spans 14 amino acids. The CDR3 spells CASSPSGGTDTQYF. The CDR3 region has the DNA TGCGCCAGCAGCCCTAGCGGGGGCACAGATACGCAGTATTTT.

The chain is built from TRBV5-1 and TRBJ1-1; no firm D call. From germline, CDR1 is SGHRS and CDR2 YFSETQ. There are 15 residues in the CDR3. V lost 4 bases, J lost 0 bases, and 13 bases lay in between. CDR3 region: CASSPRFGLNTEAFF. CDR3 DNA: TGCGCCAGCAGCCCCCGTTTCGGTTTGAACACTGAAGCTTTCTTT. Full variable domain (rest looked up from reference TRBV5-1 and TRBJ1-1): KAGVTQTPRYLIKTRGQQVTLSCSPISGHRSVSWYQQTPGQGLQFLFEYFSETQRNKGNFPGRFSGRQFSNSRSEMNVSTLELGDSALYLCASSPRFGLNTEAFFGQGTRLTVV.